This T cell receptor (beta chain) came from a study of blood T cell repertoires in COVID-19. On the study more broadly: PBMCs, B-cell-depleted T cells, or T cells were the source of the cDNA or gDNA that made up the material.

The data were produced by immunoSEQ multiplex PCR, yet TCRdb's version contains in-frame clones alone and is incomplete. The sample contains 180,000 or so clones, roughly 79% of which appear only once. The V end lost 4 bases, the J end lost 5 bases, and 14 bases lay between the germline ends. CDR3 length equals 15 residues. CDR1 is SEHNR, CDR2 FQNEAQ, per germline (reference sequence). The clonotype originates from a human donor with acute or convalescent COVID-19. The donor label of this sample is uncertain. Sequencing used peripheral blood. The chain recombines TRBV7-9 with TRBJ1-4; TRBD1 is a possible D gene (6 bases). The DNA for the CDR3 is TGTGCCAGCAGCTCGATGACAGGTCTAAATGAAAAACTGTTTTTT. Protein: CASSSMTGLNEKLFF.